This T cell receptor beta chain was documented in a study of technical replicates of blood from a handful of donors. Assay: immunoSEQ multiplex PCR; the TCRdb copy retains only in-frame clones and omits some. Of over 50,000 clones detected, 75% to 90% appear once; the ten largest clones hold approximately 5.1%. This clone has only a few counts. With 5 bases clipped from V and 0 bases from J, the junction kept 3 bases outside the gene matches. The CDR3 has 14 residues. Germline V gene lookup returns CDR1 SEHNR and CDR2 FQNEAQ (reference sequence). The chain joins TRBV7-9 to TRBJ1-1; 7 bases are shared with TRBD1. Source material: PBMCs. The receptor was isolated from a human donor in good health. Some clones in this sample may be carry-over from other donors' samples. In nucleotides, the CDR3 is TGTGCCAGCAGCACCGGACAGGTGAACACTGAAGCTTTCTTT. Translated, it gives CASSTGQVNTEAFF.